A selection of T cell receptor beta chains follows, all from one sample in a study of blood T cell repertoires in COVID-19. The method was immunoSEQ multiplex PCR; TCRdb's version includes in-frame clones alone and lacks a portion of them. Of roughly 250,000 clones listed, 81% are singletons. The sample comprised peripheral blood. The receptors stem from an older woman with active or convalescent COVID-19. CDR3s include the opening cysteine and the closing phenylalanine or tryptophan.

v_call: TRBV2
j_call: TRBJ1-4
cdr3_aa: CASRTRGDEKLFF

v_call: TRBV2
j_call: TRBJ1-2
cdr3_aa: CASSPRTGGSGYTF

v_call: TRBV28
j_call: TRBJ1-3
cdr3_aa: CASSPLLSGNTIYF

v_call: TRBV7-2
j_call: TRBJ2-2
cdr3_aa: CASSFLVGTGELFF

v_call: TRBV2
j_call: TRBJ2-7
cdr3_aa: CASTNQALGPGEQYF

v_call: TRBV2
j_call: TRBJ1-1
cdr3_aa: CASSRQGGELKAFF

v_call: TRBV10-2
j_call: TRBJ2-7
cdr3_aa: CASSITREVTGVDEQYF

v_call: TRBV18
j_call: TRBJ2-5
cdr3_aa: CASSPLGEAQYF

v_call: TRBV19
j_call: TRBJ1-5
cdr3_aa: CASSVRTGLFYSNQPQHF

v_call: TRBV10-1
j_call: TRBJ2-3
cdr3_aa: CASSGARQGTDTQYF

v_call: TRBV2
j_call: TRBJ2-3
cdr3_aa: CASIGTSGGLDVDTQYF

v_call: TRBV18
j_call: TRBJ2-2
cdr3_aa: CASSPNSGWNTGELFF

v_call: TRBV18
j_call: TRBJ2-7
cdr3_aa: CASSPLGQGEYF

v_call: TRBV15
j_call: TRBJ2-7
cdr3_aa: CATSMPGLGEQYF

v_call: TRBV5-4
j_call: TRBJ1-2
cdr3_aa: CASSYRGRNYGYTF

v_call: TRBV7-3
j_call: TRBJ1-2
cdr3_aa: CASSLGTGGYGYTF

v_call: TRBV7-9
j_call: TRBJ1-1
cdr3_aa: CASSAWDRRNTEAFF

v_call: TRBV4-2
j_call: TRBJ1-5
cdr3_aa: CASSHTDRAPNQPQHF

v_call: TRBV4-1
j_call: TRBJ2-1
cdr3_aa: CASSQGVGRPPSGSLF

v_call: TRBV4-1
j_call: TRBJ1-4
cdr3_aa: CASSQTRDRGAEEGEKLFF

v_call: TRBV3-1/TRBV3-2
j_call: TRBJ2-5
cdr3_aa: CASRASGALQETQYF

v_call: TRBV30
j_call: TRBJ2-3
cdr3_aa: CAWSYTDTQYF

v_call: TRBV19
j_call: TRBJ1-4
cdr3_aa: CASSGTDNEKLFF

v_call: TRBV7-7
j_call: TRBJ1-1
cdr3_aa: CATGRDLTGSTEAFF

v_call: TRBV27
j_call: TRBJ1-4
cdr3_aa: CASSLLAPTGANEKLFF

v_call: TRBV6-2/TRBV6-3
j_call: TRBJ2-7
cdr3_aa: CASSRSGGATYEQYF

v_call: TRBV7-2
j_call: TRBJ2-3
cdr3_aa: CASSLAASTDTQYF

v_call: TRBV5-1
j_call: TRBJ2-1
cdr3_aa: CASTGGNEQFF